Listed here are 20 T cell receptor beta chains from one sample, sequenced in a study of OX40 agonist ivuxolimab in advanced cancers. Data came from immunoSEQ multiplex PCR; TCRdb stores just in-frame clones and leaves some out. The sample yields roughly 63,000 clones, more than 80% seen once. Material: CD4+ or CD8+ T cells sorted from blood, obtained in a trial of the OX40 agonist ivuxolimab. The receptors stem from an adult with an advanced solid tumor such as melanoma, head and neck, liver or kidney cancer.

CDR3 amino acids: CASTPLKGGRSTGTQYF. In nucleotides, the CDR3 is TGTGCCAGCACCCCATTGAAGGGGGGGCGGAGTACAGGGACCCAGTACTTC. The chain links TRBV7-6 to TRBJ2-5; possibly TRBD2 for D (7 bases). V gave up 7 bases and J gave up 7 bases, with 28 bases separating them. Germline values: CDR1 SGHVS, CDR2 FNYEAQ. CDR3 size: 17 residues.

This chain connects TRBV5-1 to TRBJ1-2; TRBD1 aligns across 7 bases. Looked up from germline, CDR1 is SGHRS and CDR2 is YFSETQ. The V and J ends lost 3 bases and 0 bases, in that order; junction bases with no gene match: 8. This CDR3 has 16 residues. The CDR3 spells CASSSSSGTANYGYTF. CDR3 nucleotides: TGCGCCAGCAGCTCTTCCTCCGGGACAGCTAACTATGGCTACACCTTC.

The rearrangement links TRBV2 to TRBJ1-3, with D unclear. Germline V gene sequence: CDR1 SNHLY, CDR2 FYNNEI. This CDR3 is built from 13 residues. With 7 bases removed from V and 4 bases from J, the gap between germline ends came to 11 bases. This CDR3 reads CASTALIGNTIYF. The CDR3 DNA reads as TGTGCCAGCACCGCTTTAATCGGAAACACCATATATTTT.

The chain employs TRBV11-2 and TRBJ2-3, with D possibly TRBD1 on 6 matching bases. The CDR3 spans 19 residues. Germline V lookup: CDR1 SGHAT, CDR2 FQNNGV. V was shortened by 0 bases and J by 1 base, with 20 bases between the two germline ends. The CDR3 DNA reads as TGTGCCAGCAGCTTAGATCGTTTTATGGGGGCTCGGCGCACAGATACGCAGTATTTT. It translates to CASSLDRFMGARRTDTQYF.

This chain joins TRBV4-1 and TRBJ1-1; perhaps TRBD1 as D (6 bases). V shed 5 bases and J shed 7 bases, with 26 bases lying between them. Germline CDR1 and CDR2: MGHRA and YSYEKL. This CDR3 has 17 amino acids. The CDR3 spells CASSESPRGGRHSEAFF. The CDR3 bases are TGCGCCAGCAGCGAAAGCCCAAGAGGGGGAAGACACAGTGAAGCTTTCTTT.

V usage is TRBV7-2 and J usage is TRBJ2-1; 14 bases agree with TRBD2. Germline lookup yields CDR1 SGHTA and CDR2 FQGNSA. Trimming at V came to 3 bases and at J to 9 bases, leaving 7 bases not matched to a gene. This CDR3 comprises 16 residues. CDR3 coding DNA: TGTGCCAGCAGCTTTCGGACTAGCGGGAGGCGTGTTGAGCAGTTCTTC. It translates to CASSFRTSGRRVEQFF. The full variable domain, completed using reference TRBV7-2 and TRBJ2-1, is GAGVSQSPSNKVTEKGKDVELRCDPISGHTALYWYRQSLGQGLEFLIYFQGNSAPDKSGLPSDRFSAERTGGSVSTLTIQRTQQEDSAVYLCASSFRTSGRRVEQFFGPGTRLTVL.

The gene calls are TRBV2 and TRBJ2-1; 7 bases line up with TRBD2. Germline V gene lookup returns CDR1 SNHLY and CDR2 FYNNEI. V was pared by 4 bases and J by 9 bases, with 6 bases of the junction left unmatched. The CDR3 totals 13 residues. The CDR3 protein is CASSVAGDSEQFF. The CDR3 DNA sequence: TGTGCCAGCAGTGTGGCGGGAGACTCTGAGCAGTTCTTC.

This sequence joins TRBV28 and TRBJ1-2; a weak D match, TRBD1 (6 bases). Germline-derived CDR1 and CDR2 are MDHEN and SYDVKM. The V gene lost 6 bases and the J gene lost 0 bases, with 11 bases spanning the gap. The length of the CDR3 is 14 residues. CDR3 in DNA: TGTGCCAGCAGGACAGGAGCAGCTAACTATGGCTACACCTTC. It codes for CASRTGAANYGYTF.

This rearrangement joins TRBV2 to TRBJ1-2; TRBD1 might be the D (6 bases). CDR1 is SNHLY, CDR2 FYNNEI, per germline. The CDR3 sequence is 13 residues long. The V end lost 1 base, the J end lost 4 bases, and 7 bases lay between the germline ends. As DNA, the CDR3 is TGTGCCAGCAGTGAAGGGACAGCCTATGGCTACACCTTC. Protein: CASSEGTAYGYTF.

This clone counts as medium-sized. The CDR3: CASSDPGGEQFF. The CDR3 nucleotides read TGCGCCAGCAGTGACCCGGGAGGTGAGCAGTTCTTC. The chain employs TRBV10-1 and TRBJ2-1; 7 bases line up with TRBD2. Germline V CDR1 and CDR2: WNHNN, SYGVQD (reference sequence). The CDR3 is made up of 12 amino acids. V was pared by 3 bases and J by 9 bases, with 2 bases of the junction left unmatched.

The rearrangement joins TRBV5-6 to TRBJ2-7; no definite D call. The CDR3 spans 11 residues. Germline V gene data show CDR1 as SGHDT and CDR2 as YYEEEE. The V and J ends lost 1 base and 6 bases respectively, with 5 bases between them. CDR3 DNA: TGTGCCAGCAGCTTGCGAAGCGAGCAGTACTTC. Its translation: CASSLRSEQYF.

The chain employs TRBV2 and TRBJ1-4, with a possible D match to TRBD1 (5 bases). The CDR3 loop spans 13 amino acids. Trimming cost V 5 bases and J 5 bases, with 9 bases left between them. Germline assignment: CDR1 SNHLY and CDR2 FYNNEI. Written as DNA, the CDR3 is TGTGCCAGCAGTCGGGGCCACAATGAAAAACTGTTTTTT. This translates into CASSRGHNEKLFF.

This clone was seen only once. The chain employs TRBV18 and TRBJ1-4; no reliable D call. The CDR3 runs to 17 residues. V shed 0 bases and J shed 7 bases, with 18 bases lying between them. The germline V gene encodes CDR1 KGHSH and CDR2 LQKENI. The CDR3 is CASSPPEPNPASEKLFF. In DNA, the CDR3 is TGTGCCAGCTCACCACCGGAGCCTAACCCGGCCTCTGAAAAACTGTTTTTT.

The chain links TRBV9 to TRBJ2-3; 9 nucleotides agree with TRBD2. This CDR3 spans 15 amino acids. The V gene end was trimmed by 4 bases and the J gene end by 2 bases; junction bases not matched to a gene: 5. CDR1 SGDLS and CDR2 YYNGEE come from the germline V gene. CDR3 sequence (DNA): TGTGCCAGCAGCCCCCGCGGGGGGGTCACAGATACGCAGTATTTT. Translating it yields CASSPRGGVTDTQYF.

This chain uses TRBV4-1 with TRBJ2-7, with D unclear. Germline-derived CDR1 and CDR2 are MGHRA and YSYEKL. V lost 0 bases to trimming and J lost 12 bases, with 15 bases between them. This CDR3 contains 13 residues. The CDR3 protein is CASSQEVRNQRYF. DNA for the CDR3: TGCGCCAGCAGCCAAGAAGTCAGGAACCAGCGGTACTTC.

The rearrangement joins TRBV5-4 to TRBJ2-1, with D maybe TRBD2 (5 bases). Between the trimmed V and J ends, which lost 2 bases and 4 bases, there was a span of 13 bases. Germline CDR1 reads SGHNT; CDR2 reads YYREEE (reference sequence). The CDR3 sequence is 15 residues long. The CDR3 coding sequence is TGTGCCAGCAGCTTCGGGATCACAGATTACAATGAGCAGTTCTTC. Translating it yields CASSFGITDYNEQFF. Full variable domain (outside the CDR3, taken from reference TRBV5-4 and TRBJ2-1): ETGVTQSPTHLIKTRGQQVTLRCSSQSGHNTVSWYQQALGQGPQFIFQYYREEENGRGNFPPRFSGLQFPNYSSELNVNALELDDSALYLCASSFGITDYNEQFFGPGTRLTVL.

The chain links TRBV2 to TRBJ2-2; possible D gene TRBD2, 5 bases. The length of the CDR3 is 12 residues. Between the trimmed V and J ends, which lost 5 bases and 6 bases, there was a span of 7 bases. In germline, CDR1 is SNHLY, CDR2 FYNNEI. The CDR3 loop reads CASSLGAGELFF. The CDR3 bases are TGTGCCAGCAGTCTCGGGGCCGGGGAGCTGTTTTTT. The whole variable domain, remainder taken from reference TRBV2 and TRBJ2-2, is EPEVTQTPSHQVTQMGQEVILRCVPISNHLYFYWYRQILGQKVEFLVSFYNNEISEKSEIFDDQFSVERPDGSNFTLKIRSTKLEDSAMYFCASSLGAGELFFGEGSRLTVL.

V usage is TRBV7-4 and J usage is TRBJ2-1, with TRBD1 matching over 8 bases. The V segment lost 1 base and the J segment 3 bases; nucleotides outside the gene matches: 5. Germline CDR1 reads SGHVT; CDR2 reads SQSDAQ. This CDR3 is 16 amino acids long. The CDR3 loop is CASSLGTGKNYNEQFF. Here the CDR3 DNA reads TGTGCCAGCAGCTTAGGGACAGGGAAAAACTACAATGAGCAGTTCTTC.

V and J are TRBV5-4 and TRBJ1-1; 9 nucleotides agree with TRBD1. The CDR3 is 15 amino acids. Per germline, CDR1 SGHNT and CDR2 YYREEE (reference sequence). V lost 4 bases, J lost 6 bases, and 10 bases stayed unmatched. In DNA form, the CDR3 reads TGTGCCAGCAGCATAGACAGGGGGGGTCTGGCTGAAGCTTTCTTT. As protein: CASSIDRGGLAEAFF. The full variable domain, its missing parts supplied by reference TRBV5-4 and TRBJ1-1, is ETGVTQSPTHLIKTRGQQVTLRCSSQSGHNTVSWYQQALGQGPQFIFQYYREEENGRGNFPPRFSGLQFPNYSSELNVNALELDDSALYLCASSIDRGGLAEAFFGQGTRLTVV.

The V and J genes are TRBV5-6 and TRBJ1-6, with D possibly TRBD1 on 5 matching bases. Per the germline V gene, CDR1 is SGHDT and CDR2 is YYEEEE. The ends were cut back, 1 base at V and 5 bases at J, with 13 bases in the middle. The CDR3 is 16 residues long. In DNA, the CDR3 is TGTGCCAGCAGCTTGTTGACAGCATTGAATAATTCACCCCTCCACTTT. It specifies CASSLLTALNNSPLHF.